Following are 14 T cell receptor beta chains from one sample sequenced in a study of siplizumab effects on memory and regulatory T cells. Profiling relied on immunoSEQ multiplex PCR, and the TCRdb table lists in-frame clones only, not all of them. The data show fewer than 120,000 clones, 80% to 95% seen once. The specimen was CD4+ T cells sorted from blood. The receptor source for this set is a human donor in good health.

The chain is built from TRBV2 and TRBJ1-6; the D gene is possibly TRBD1 (6 bases). The CDR3 contains 14 residues. The ends were cut back, 7 bases at V and 6 bases at J, with 13 bases in the middle. In germline, CDR1 is SNHLY, CDR2 FYNNEI. The CDR3: CASNLQGPNSPLHF. CDR3 nucleotide sequence: TGTGCCAGCAACCTACAGGGACCTAATTCACCCCTCCACTTT. Complete variable domain (other parts from reference TRBV2 and TRBJ1-6): EPEVTQTPSHQVTQMGQEVILRCVPISNHLYFYWYRQILGQKVEFLVSFYNNEISEKSEIFDDQFSVERPDGSNFTLKIRSTKLEDSAMYFCASNLQGPNSPLHFGNGTRLTVT.

V and J are TRBV6-1 and TRBJ1-6, with D maybe TRBD1 (5 bases). CDR1 and CDR2 (germline): MNHNS, SASEGT. The CDR3 spans 13 residues. V gave up 11 bases and J gave up 13 bases, with 21 bases separating them. The CDR3 spells CAGRDPTGFPLHF. The CDR3 DNA follows: TGTGCCGGGCGGGACCCCACGGGGTTCCCCCTCCACTTT.

The chain recombines TRBV18 with TRBJ1-5; D ambiguous. V lost 2 bases and J lost 3, with 5 bases in between. CDR3 length: 13 amino acids. Per germline, CDR1 KGHSH and CDR2 LQKENI. The CDR3 sequence: CASSPNPNQPQHF. The CDR3 nucleotides are TGTGCCAGCTCACCAAACCCCAATCAGCCCCAGCATTTT.

This rearrangement joins TRBV5-1 to TRBJ2-5, with D perhaps TRBD2 (6 bases). This CDR3 spans 15 amino acids. Per germline, CDR1 SGHRS and CDR2 YFSETQ. V was clipped by 3 bases and J by 1 base, with 13 bases between them. The CDR3: CASSSIAEIQETQYF. The DNA of the CDR3 is TGCGCCAGCAGCTCTATAGCGGAGATCCAAGAGACCCAGTACTTC.

The chain joins TRBV29-1 to TRBJ1-1, with 7 bases aligning to TRBD1. The CDR3 is 15 amino acids. In germline, CDR1 is SQVTM, CDR2 ANQGSEA. V lost 5 bases, J lost 0 bases, and 9 bases stayed unmatched. For the CDR3, the DNA is TGCAGCGTTAGCGGGGACAGCTCCATGAACACTGAAGCTTTCTTT. Protein sequence: CSVSGDSSMNTEAFF.

This sequence joins TRBV6-1 and TRBJ1-4; possibly TRBD1 for D (5 bases). The germline V gene encodes CDR1 MNHNS and CDR2 SASEGT. V was clipped by 1 base and J by 0 bases, with 9 bases between them. This CDR3 has 16 amino acids. CDR3 in amino acids: CASSEVRGPTNEKLFF. The CDR3 coding sequence is TGTGCCAGCAGTGAAGTTCGGGGACCAACTAATGAAAAACTGTTTTTT.

The rearrangement links TRBV13 to TRBJ2-3; no clear D gene. The CDR3 is made up of 16 amino acids. V lost 5 bases to trimming and J lost 4 bases, with 19 bases between them. Per germline, CDR1 PRHDT and CDR2 FYEKMQ (reference sequence). The CDR3 is CASSLLSRLRPDTQYF. Written as DNA, the CDR3 is TGTGCCAGCAGCCTTTTATCTAGGTTGAGGCCAGATACGCAGTATTTT.

The chain employs TRBV5-1 and TRBJ1-4, with D unclear. This CDR3 spans 15 amino acids. Trimming pared 4 bases from V and 0 bases from J, leaving 10 bases between. Germline V gene sequence: CDR1 SGHRS, CDR2 YFSETQ. The CDR3 protein is CASSGPGATNEKLFF. In DNA form, the CDR3 reads TGCGCCAGCAGCGGCCCGGGAGCAACTAATGAAAAACTGTTTTTT. Drawing the rest from reference TRBV5-1 and TRBJ1-4, the complete variable domain is KAGVTQTPRYLIKTRGQQVTLSCSPISGHRSVSWYQQTPGQGLQFLFEYFSETQRNKGNFPGRFSGRQFSNSRSEMNVSTLELGDSALYLCASSGPGATNEKLFFGSGTQLSVL.

The chain links TRBV4-1 to TRBJ2-7, with 7 bases identical to TRBD1. The germline gives CDR1 MGHRA, CDR2 YSYEKL. The ends lost 5 bases at V and 1 base at J; junction bases unmatched: 8. The CDR3 runs 15 residues. CDR3 DNA: TGCGCCAGCAGCTCTCCGGCACAGGGGTCCTACGAGCAGTACTTC. Translating it yields CASSSPAQGSYEQYF.

The chain is built from TRBV9 and TRBJ2-7; D may be TRBD1 (6 bases). CDR3 length equals 15 residues. The V gene's germline CDR1 is SGDLS and CDR2 YYNGEE. Trimming cost V 4 bases and J 3 bases, with 17 bases left between them. Written as DNA, the CDR3 is TGTGCCAGCAGCCCCAACAGGGCCGGAGACTACGAGCAGTACTTC. This gives the protein CASSPNRAGDYEQYF.

CDR3 sequence: CASGTGWQPQHF. In DNA form, the CDR3 reads TGTGCTAGTGGCACGGGGTGGCAGCCCCAGCATTTT. The V call is TRBV12-5, the J call TRBJ1-5, with D unclear. Between the trimmed V and J ends, which lost 6 bases and 7 bases, there was a span of 10 bases. The germline V gene encodes CDR1 LGHNT and CDR2 FRNRAP. This CDR3 is built from 12 residues.

This sequence joins TRBV10-3 and TRBJ1-1, with unresolved D. This CDR3 has 15 amino acids. Trimming cost V 0 bases and J 5 bases, with 13 bases left between them. CDR1 ENHRY and CDR2 SYGVKD come from the germline V gene. The CDR3 nucleotides read TGTGCCATCAGTGAGTCGGCCAGGTGGTGGACTGAAGCTTTCTTT. It is translated as CAISESARWWTEAFF.

V and J are TRBV21-1 and TRBJ1-5; the table's D call, TRBD1, has no DNA check behind it. TRBV21-1 is marked as a pseudogene. The CDR3 extends over 17 amino acids. CDR3 protein: CASSKAGDRVQAQPQHF. DNA for the CDR3: TGTGCCAGCAGCAAAGCAGGGGACAGGGTACAAGCTCAGCCCCAGCATTTT.

J is TRBJ1-4 and V is TRBV19; D is undetermined. V was shortened by 6 bases and J by 0 bases, with 11 bases between the two germline ends. Germline V gives CDR1 LNHDA, CDR2 SQIVND (reference sequence). The CDR3 spans 15 residues. CDR3: CASSARAATNEKLFF. In DNA, the CDR3 is TGTGCCAGTAGCGCACGTGCTGCAACTAATGAAAAACTGTTTTTT.